This T cell receptor (beta chain) appears in the sequencing data of a study of T-cell reconstitution after alpha-beta-depleted transplantation in children. Study observations and caveats: Newly made T cells mostly supplied T-cell counts and diversity one year after transplant. As was reported, about two months after transplant, alpha-beta T cells came from several hundred expanded graft clones. Where some patients showed high TCRbeta diversity at day 60, it came from recipient T cells and thymic progenitors that had survived.

Molecular barcoding with unique molecular identifiers was used for the TCRbeta library. TCRdb used MiXCR to reprocess the PCR reads, holding one entry per CDR3 protein. The table has about 580,000 distinct CDR3 sequences, about 21% seen once. Worth noting for this clonotype: Its antigen is still unknown.

The TCR originated in a boy under two years old who had a stem cell transplant for acute myeloid leukemia, so the T cells may come from the graft donor. The sequences come from PBMCs, mostly from graft donor cells, collected 360 days after TCRalphabeta/CD19-depleted stem cell transplant.

The CDR3 DNA reads TGTGCCAGCAGTTACTCGATACTAGCGGGCTACAATGAGCAGTTCTTC. Amino acids: CASSYSILAGYNEQFF. The V call is TRBV6-5, the J call TRBJ2-1; 9 bases line up with TRBD2. This CDR3 spans 16 amino acids. After removal of 0 bases from V and 3 bases from J, the junction contained 3 bases not matched to a gene. Germline CDR1 reads MNHEY; CDR2 reads SVGAGI.